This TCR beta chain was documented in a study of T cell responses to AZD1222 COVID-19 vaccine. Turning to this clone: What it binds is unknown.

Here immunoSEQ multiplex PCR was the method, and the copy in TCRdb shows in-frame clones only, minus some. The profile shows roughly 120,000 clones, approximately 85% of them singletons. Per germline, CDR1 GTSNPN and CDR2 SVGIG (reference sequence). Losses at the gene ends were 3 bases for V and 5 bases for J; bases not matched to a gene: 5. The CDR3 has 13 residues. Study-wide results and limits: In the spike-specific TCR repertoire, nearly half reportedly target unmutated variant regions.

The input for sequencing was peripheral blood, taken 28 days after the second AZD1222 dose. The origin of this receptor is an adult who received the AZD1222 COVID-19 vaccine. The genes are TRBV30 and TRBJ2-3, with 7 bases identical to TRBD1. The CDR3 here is CAWSATGVDTQYF. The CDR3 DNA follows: TGTGCCTGGAGCGCAACAGGGGTAGATACGCAGTATTTT.